This T cell receptor beta chain comes out of a study of cytomegalovirus exposure and HLA in healthy donors. Measured with immunoSEQ multiplex PCR; TCRdb has only the in-frame clones, and not every one. Among about 300,000 clones listed, roughly 88% were seen once. The donors belonged to the roughly 110-subject validation cohort, separate from the approximately 700-subject first cohort. The material sequenced was PBMCs. The sequence derives from a woman between 18 and 30 years old in good health and CMV-seronegative.

The CDR3, as DNA: TGCGCCAGCAGCCCGTCCGGACAGGGGGACGGGGACACCATATATTTT. Translation: CASSPSGQGDGDTIYF. The gene calls are TRBV4-3 and TRBJ1-3; TRBD1 matches at 10 bases. This CDR3 contains 16 residues. The germline gives CDR1 LGHNA, CDR2 YSLEER. The J segment lost 8 bases and the V segment lost 4 bases, leaving 11 bases of the junction unmatched.